These 18 T cell receptor beta chains share one sample of origin, sequenced in a study of cytomegalovirus exposure and HLA in healthy donors. 60 Vbeta and 13 Jbeta primers were used in PCR. Only in-frame clones appear in the TCRdb table, and some are missing; sequencing was by immunoSEQ multiplex PCR. Among around 130,000 clones, around 80% were seen once, and the ten largest hold 5.3%. Source material: PBMCs. The receptor set was obtained from a man aged 25-40 years in good health and CMV-seronegative.

Here the CDR3 DNA reads TGTGCCAGCAGCTTCGGACTCCGGGCTTCACCCCTCCACTTT. Amino acids: CASSFGLRASPLHF. The V call is TRBV7-8, the J call TRBJ1-6; D remains ambiguous. V was pared by 3 bases and J by 9 bases, with 12 bases between. The CDR3 has 14 amino acids. Germline-derived CDR1 and CDR2 are SGHVS and FQNEAQ.

The chain carries TRBV28 and TRBJ1-6; TRBD1 aligns across 7 bases. With V trimmed by 5 bases and J by 6 bases, 10 bases remained unmatched. The CDR3 consists of 16 residues. Germline CDR1 is MDHEN and CDR2 is SYDVKM. CDR3 nucleotide sequence: TGTGCCAGCAGTGCGAGTTTAGGGGGCGGTAATTCACCCCTCCACTTT. Its protein product is CASSASLGGGNSPLHF.

This clone was seen a few times. The rearrangement links TRBV30 to TRBJ1-1; no clear D. V was trimmed by 1 base and J by 7 bases, leaving 7 bases between them. The CDR3 runs 11 residues. In germline, CDR1 is GTSNPN, CDR2 SVGIG (reference sequence). The CDR3 sequence is CAWSGRHEAFF. In DNA, the CDR3 is TGTGCCTGGAGTGGGAGGCATGAAGCTTTCTTT.

This clone came up a few times. The DNA of the CDR3 is TGCGCCAGCAGCCAAGATCTAGCGGGTAGCTCCTACAATGAGCAGTTCTTC. Its protein product is CASSQDLAGSSYNEQFF. This chain joins TRBV4-1 and TRBJ2-1; 8 bases are shared with TRBD2. The junction had 4 bases not matched to a gene; V was cut back by 0 bases and J by 0 bases. This CDR3 contains 17 residues. Germline assignment: CDR1 MGHRA and CDR2 YSYEKL.

This chain uses TRBV4-3 with TRBJ1-4; 7 nucleotides line up with TRBD1. The CDR3 extends over 15 amino acids. After removal of 0 bases from V and 4 bases from J, the junction contained 2 bases not matched to a gene. Germline-derived CDR1 and CDR2 are LGHNA and YSLEER. CDR3 sequence reads: CASSQDRGSNEKLFF. The CDR3 DNA reads as TGCGCCAGCAGCCAAGACAGGGGGAGTAATGAAAAACTGTTTTTT.

The CDR3 DNA sequence: TGTGCCAGTCCGCCGGGGGGCCTAGCGGGTCGATGGGACTACGAGCAGTACTTC. As protein: CASPPGGLAGRWDYEQYF. The rearrangement uses TRBV27 and TRBJ2-7, with TRBD2 matching over 8 bases. Germline-derived CDR1 and CDR2 are MNHEY and SMNVEV (reference sequence). The V segment lost 9 bases and the J segment 3 bases; nucleotides outside the gene matches: 22. The length of the CDR3 is 18 residues.

This clone was recorded once. The chain has TRBV6-6 and TRBJ1-1, with 7 positions matching TRBD1. The CDR3 runs to 12 residues. From germline, CDR1 is MNHNY and CDR2 SVGAGI (reference sequence). The ends lost 6 bases at V and 7 bases at J; junction bases unmatched: 5. The CDR3 DNA follows: TGTGCCAGCAGAACAACAGGGGATGAAGCTTTCTTT. It translates to CASRTTGDEAFF.

The table lists this clone with a count of one. The chain links TRBV5-1 to TRBJ2-7; D is uncertain. This CDR3 has 12 amino acids. Trimming pared 4 bases from V and 4 bases from J, leaving 9 bases between. Germline CDR1 is SGHRS and CDR2 is YFSETQ. As DNA, the CDR3 is TGCGCCAGCAGCCGAGGCGTATACGAGCAGTACTTC. Its translation is CASSRGVYEQYF.

This rearrangement joins TRBV29-1 to TRBJ2-1; 7 bases agree with TRBD1. The CDR3 is made up of 13 amino acids. Germline CDR1 is SQVTM and CDR2 is ANQGSEA. V trimming: 5 bases; J trimming: 8 bases; junction bases outside the gene matches: 9. CDR3 amino acids: CSVSRQGPDEQFF. The CDR3 region has the DNA TGCAGCGTTTCTCGACAGGGACCCGATGAGCAGTTCTTC.

This chain links TRBV18 with TRBJ1-1, with a weak D call TRBD1 (5 bases). Trimming took 4 bases from V and 5 from J, leaving 17 bases between them. Germline V gene data show CDR1 as KGHSH and CDR2 as LQKENI. CDR3 length equals 15 residues. DNA of the CDR3: TGTGCCAGCTCACAGACCTCGACAGTAGGGACTGAAGCTTTCTTT. Translating it yields CASSQTSTVGTEAFF. The full variable domain, with the rest looked up from reference TRBV18 and TRBJ1-1, is NAGVMQNPRHLVRRRGQEARLRCSPMKGHSHVYWYRQLPEEGLKFMVYLQKENIIDESGMPKERFSAEFPKEGPSILRIQQVVRGDSAAYFCASSQTSTVGTEAFFGQGTRLTVV.

The gene calls are TRBV5-4 and TRBJ1-5, with no clear D. Trimming took 0 bases from V and 0 from J, leaving 7 bases between them. Germline-derived CDR1 and CDR2 are SGHNT and YYREEE (reference sequence). The CDR3 sequence is 15 residues long. The DNA for the CDR3 is TGTGCCAGCAGCTTGGATCCAGATAGCAATCAGCCCCAGCATTTT. Encoded protein: CASSLDPDSNQPQHF.

The chain is built from TRBV5-1 and TRBJ1-6, with no clear D. CDR3 length: 13 amino acids. Trimming removed 5 bases at V and 8 bases at J, with 11 bases between. The germline CDR1 and CDR2 sequences are SGHRS and YFSETQ. The chain's CDR3 is CASSETRDSPLHF. CDR3 bases: TGCGCCAGCAGTGAGACTCGGGATTCACCCCTCCACTTT. Complete variable domain (other parts from reference TRBV5-1 and TRBJ1-6): KAGVTQTPRYLIKTRGQQVTLSCSPISGHRSVSWYQQTPGQGLQFLFEYFSETQRNKGNFPGRFSGRQFSNSRSEMNVSTLELGDSALYLCASSETRDSPLHFGNGTRLTVT.

V usage is TRBV2 and J usage is TRBJ1-2; D call uncertain. Between the trimmed V and J ends, which lost 6 bases and 4 bases, there was a span of 18 bases. Per germline, CDR1 SNHLY and CDR2 FYNNEI. The CDR3 contains 15 residues. The DNA of the CDR3 is TGTGCCAGCAGCTCGAACATGGCGCGCGGCTATGGCTACACCTTC. Translated: CASSSNMARGYGYTF.

The rearrangement uses TRBV6-1 and TRBJ2-5; a possible D gene is TRBD1 (5 bases). The ends were cut back, 3 bases at V and 2 bases at J, with 7 bases in the middle. Looked up from germline, CDR1 is MNHNS and CDR2 is SASEGT. CDR3 length: 13 residues. The DNA for the CDR3 is TGTGCCAGCAGTGAGGGGCTACAAGAGACCCAGTACTTC. Translation gives CASSEGLQETQYF.

The chain couples TRBV30 to TRBJ2-7; TRBD2 matches at 7 bases. Losses at the gene ends were 1 base for V and 2 bases for J; bases not matched to a gene: 5. Looked up from germline, CDR1 is GTSNPN and CDR2 is SVGIG (reference sequence). The CDR3 totals 14 residues. CDR3 protein: CAWSGPGLAYEQYF. As DNA, the CDR3 is TGTGCCTGGAGTGGGCCCGGACTAGCCTACGAGCAGTACTTC.

The V gene is TRBV5-6, the J gene TRBJ2-7; 8 nucleotides align to TRBD1. CDR1 and CDR2 (germline): SGHDT, YYEEEE. J gave up 5 bases and V 0 bases, and 4 bases lay outside the gene matches. CDR3 length: 14 amino acids. The CDR3 region has the DNA TGTGCCAGCAGCTTGGGACAGGGGCCAAACGAGCAGTACTTC. Protein product: CASSLGQGPNEQYF.

V is TRBV4-2 and J is TRBJ2-1; 7 bases fit TRBD1. With V trimmed by 0 bases and J by 7 bases, 24 bases remained unmatched. The germline V gene has CDR1 LGHNA and CDR2 YNFKEQ. This CDR3 has 21 amino acids. The DNA for the CDR3 is TGTGCCAGCAGCCAAGAAGGGGGACAGCTAGGGGATTTAGCCTATGCTAATGAGCAGTTCTTC. Its translation is CASSQEGGQLGDLAYANEQFF.

Only one count was recorded for this clone. The chain carries TRBV5-1 and TRBJ2-5, with D tentatively TRBD2 (6 bases). The CDR3 is 13 residues long. Trimming removed 5 bases from V and 5 bases from J, with 13 bases in between. The germline V gene has CDR1 SGHRS and CDR2 YFSETQ. This CDR3 is CASSRESGETQYF. Written as DNA, the CDR3 is TGCGCCAGCAGTCGGGAGAGTGGCGAGACCCAGTACTTC.